The source of this T cell receptor (beta chain) is a study of blood T cell repertoires in COVID-19. Here immunoSEQ multiplex PCR was the method, and the copy in TCRdb shows in-frame clones only, minus some. Of about 160,000 clones in the sample, roughly 89% were seen once. CDR1 is SGHKS and CDR2 is YYEKEE in the germline V gene (reference sequence). This CDR3 spans 13 amino acids. V was shortened by 4 bases and J by 5 bases, with 13 bases between the two germline ends. The sequence came from a woman aged 60-75 years who had recovered from COVID-19. The V and J genes are TRBV5-5 and TRBJ2-7; no firm D call. Material: peripheral blood. CDR3 sequence reads: CASSLLARDEQYF. The CDR3 DNA reads as TGTGCCAGCAGCCTTCTTGCCCGGGACGAGCAGTACTTC.